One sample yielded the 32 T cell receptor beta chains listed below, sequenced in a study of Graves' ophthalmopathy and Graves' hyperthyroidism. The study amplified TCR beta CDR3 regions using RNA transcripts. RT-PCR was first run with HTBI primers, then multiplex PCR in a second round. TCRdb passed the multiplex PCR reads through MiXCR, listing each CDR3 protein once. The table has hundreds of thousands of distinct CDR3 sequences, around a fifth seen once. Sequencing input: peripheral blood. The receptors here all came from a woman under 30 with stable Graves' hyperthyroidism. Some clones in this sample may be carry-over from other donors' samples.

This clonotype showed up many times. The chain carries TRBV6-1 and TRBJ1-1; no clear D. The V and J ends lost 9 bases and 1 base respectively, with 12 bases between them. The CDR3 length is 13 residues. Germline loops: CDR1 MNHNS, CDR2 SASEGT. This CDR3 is CASRGRSNTEAFF. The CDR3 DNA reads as TGTGCCAGTCGTGGGAGATCGAACACTGAAGCTTTCTTT.

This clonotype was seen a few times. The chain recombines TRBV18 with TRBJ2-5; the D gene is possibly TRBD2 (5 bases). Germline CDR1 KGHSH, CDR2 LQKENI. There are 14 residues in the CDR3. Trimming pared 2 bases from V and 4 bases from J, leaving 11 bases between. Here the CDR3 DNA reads TGTGCCAGCTCACCAACCCTACGGGGAGAGACCCAGTACTTC. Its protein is CASSPTLRGETQYF.

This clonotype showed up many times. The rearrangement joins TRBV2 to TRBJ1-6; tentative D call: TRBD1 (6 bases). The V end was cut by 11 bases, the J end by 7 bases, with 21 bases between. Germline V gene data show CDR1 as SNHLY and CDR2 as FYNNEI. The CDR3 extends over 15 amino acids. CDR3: CAGSRTGQGNSPLHF. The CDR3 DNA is TGTGCCGGGTCCAGGACGGGGCAGGGGAATTCACCCCTCCACTTT. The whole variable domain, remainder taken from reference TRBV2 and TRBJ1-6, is EPEVTQTPSHQVTQMGQEVILRCVPISNHLYFYWYRQILGQKVEFLVSFYNNEISEKSEIFDDQFSVERPDGSNFTLKIRSTKLEDSAMYFCAGSRTGQGNSPLHFGNGTRLTVT.

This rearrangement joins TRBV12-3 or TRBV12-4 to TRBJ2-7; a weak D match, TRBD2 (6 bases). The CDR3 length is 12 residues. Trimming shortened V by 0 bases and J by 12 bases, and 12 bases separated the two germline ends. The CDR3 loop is CASSLAGGFWYF. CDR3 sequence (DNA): TGTGCCAGCAGTTTAGCGGGAGGATTCTGGTACTTC.

DNA of the CDR3: TGTGCCACCCAAGGGACTAGCGGGAGCGGGGAGCTGTTTTTT. Its protein is CATQGTSGSGELFF. The chain combines TRBV12-3 or TRBV12-4 with TRBJ2-2, with 14 positions matching TRBD2. The CDR3 consists of 14 residues. V lost 10 bases, J lost 7 bases, and 5 bases stayed unmatched.

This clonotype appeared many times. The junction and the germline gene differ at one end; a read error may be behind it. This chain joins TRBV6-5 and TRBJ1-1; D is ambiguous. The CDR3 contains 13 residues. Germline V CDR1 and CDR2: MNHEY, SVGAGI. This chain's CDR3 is CASTYEWEVRAFF. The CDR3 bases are TGTGCCAGCACTTACGAATGGGAGGTGCGGGCTTTCTTT.

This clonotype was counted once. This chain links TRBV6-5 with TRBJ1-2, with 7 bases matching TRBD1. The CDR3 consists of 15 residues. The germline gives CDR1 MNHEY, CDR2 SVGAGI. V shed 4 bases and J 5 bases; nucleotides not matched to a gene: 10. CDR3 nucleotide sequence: TGTGCCAGCAGTTTATCAGGGGGTAACACGTATGGCTACACCTTC. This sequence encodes CASSLSGGNTYGYTF.

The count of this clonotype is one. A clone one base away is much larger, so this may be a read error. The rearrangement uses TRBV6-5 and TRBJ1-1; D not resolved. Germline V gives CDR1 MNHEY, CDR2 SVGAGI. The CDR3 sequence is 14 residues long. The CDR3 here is CASSLVRGSTETFF. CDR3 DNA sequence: TGTGCCAGCAGTTTAGTCCGGGGTAGTACTGAAACTTTCTTT.

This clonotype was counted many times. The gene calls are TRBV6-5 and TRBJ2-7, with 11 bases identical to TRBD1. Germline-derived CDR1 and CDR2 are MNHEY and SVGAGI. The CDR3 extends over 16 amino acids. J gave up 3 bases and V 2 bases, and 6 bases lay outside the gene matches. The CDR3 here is CASSYGTGTGGYEQYF. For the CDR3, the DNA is TGTGCCAGCAGTTACGGTACCGGGACAGGGGGCTACGAGCAGTACTTC.

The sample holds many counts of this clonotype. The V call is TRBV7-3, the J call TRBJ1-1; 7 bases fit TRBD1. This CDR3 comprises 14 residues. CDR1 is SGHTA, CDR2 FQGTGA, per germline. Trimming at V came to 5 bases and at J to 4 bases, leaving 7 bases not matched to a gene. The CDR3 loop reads CASSPTGVGTEAFF. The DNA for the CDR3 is TGTGCCAGCAGCCCTACAGGGGTGGGCACTGAAGCTTTCTTT.

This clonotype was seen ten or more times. Here the CDR3 DNA reads TGTGCCAGTACTAGCGGGATCACCTACGAGCAGTACTTC. Translated, it gives CASTSGITYEQYF. V gene TRBV2 combines with J gene TRBJ2-7; 10 positions agree with TRBD2. Germline values: CDR1 SNHLY, CDR2 FYNNEI. The V gene end was trimmed by 9 bases and the J gene end by 2 bases; junction bases not matched to a gene: 4. The CDR3 runs 13 residues. Complete variable domain (other parts from reference TRBV2 and TRBJ2-7): EPEVTQTPSHQVTQMGQEVILRCVPISNHLYFYWYRQILGQKVEFLVSFYNNEISEKSEIFDDQFSVERPDGSNFTLKIRSTKLEDSAMYFCASTSGITYEQYFGPGTRLTVT.

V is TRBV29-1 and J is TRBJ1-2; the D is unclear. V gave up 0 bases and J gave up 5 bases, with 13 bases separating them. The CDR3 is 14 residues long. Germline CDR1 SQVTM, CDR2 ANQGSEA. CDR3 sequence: CSVEDRIAVYGYTF. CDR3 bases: TGCAGCGTTGAAGACAGGATCGCCGTTTATGGCTACACCTTC.

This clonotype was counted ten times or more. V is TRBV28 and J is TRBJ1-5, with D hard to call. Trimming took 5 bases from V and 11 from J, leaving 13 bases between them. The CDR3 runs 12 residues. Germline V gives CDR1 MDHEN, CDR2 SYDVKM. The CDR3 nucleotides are TGTGCCAGCAGTCTCAGGCGGGCCGCCCAGCATTTT. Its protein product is CASSLRRAAQHF.

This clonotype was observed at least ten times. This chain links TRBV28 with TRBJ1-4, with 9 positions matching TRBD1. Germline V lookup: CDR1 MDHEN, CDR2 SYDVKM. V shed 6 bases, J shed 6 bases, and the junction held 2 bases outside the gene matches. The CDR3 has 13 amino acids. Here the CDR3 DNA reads TGTGCCAGCAGGGACAGGGGAGATGAAAAACTGTTTTTT. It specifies CASRDRGDEKLFF.

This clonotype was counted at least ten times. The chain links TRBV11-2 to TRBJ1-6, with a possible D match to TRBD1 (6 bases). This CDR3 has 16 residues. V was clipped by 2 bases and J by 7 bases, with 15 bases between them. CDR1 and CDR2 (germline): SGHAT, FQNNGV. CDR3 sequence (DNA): TGTGCCAGCAGCTTAACCGGTGGACAGTCCAATTCACCCCTCCACTTT. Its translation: CASSLTGGQSNSPLHF.

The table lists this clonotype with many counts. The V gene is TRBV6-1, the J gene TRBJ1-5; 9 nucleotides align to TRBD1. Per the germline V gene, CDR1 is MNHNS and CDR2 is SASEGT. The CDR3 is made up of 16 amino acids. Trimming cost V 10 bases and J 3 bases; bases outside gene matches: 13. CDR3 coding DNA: TGTGCCACCCATGCTGGGACAGGGCCTAACAATCAGCCCCAGCATTTT. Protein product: CATHAGTGPNNQPQHF.

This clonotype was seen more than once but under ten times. The CDR3 nucleotides are TGTGCCAGCAGTCCTAACAGGGGGTACACCGGGGAGCTGTTTTTT. It specifies CASSPNRGYTGELFF. This chain connects TRBV12-3 or TRBV12-4 to TRBJ2-2, with 8 bases aligning to TRBD1. The CDR3 totals 15 residues. The V segment lost 5 bases and the J segment 3 bases; nucleotides outside the gene matches: 5.

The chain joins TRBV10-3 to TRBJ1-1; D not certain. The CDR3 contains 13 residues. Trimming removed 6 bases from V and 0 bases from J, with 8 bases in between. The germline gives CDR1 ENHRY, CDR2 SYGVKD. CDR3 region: CAIRKGMNTEAFF. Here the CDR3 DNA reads TGTGCCATCAGGAAAGGGATGAACACTGAAGCTTTCTTT.

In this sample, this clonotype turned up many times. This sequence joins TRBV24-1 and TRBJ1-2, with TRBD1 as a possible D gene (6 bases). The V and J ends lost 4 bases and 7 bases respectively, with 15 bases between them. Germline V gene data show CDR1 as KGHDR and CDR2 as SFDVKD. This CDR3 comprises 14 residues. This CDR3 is CATSEPGASSGYTF. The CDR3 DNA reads TGTGCCACCAGTGAACCGGGGGCGTCTAGTGGCTACACCTTC.

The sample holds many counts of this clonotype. Here the CDR3 reads CAWSVRGNRQGSMNTEAFF. CDR3 nucleotides: TGTGCCTGGAGTGTAAGGGGGAACCGACAGGGGAGCATGAACACTGAAGCTTTCTTT. The chain links TRBV30 to TRBJ1-1, with 8 bases identical to TRBD1. The CDR3 has 19 residues. Germline lookup yields CDR1 GTSNPN and CDR2 SVGIG (reference sequence). Trimming cost V 0 bases and J 0 bases; bases outside gene matches: 15.

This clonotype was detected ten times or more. CDR3 bases: TGCAGTGCGGGGGGGGTTTACTCCTACGAGCAGTACTTC. Amino acids: CSAGGVYSYEQYF. This chain connects TRBV20-1 to TRBJ2-7; 7 positions agree with TRBD2. The CDR3 is made up of 13 amino acids. CDR1 and CDR2 (germline): DFQATT, SNEGSKA (reference sequence). Trimming took 6 bases from V and 0 from J; bases not matched to a gene: 5.

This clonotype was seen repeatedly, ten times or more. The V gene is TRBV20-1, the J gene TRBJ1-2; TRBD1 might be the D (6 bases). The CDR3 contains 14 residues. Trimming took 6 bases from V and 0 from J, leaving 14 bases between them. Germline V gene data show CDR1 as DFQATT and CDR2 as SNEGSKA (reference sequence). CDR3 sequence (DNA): TGCAGTGCACAGGGATCCCTAGCTAACTATGGCTACACCTTC. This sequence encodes CSAQGSLANYGYTF.

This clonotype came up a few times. CDR3 DNA sequence: TGTGCCACCAGAGGCAGGGGTAGCAATCAGCCCCAGCATTTT. Translation: CATRGRGSNQPQHF. The gene calls are TRBV24-1 and TRBJ1-5, with TRBD1 as a possible D gene (6 bases). The CDR3 runs to 14 residues. Trimming took 7 bases from V and 0 from J, leaving 9 bases between them. Germline V gives CDR1 KGHDR, CDR2 SFDVKD.

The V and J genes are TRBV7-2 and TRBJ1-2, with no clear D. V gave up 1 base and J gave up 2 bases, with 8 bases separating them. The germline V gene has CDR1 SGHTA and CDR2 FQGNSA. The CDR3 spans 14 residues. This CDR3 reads CASSLDGINYGYTF. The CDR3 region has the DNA TGTGCCAGCAGCTTAGATGGGATAAACTATGGCTACACCTTC.

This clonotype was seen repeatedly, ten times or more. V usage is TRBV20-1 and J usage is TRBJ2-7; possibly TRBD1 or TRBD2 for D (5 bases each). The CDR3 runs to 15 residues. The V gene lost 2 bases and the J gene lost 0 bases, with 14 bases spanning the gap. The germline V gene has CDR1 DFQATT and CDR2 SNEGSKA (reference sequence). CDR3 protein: CSARSPGRSSYEQYF. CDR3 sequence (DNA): TGCAGTGCTAGAAGCCCGGGACGCTCCTCCTACGAGCAGTACTTC.

CDR3 in amino acids: CASSWTGTGDTEAFF. In DNA form, the CDR3 reads TGCGCCAGCAGCTGGACAGGCACCGGGGACACTGAAGCTTTCTTT. This rearrangement joins TRBV5-1 to TRBJ1-1; TRBD1 aligns across 7 bases. V dropped 3 bases and J dropped 3; count of bases not matched to a gene: 8. The CDR3 sequence is 15 residues long. The V gene's germline CDR1 is SGHRS and CDR2 YFSETQ. The full variable domain, its missing parts supplied by reference TRBV5-1 and TRBJ1-1, is KAGVTQTPRYLIKTRGQQVTLSCSPISGHRSVSWYQQTPGQGLQFLFEYFSETQRNKGNFPGRFSGRQFSNSRSEMNVSTLELGDSALYLCASSWTGTGDTEAFFGQGTRLTVV.

CDR3 DNA: TGTGCCAGCAGGATGACAGGGGAAACCGGGGAGCTGTTTTTT. Amino acid sequence: CASRMTGETGELFF. This sequence joins TRBV12-3 or TRBV12-4 and TRBJ2-2, with TRBD1 identical over 8 bases. V shed 6 bases, J shed 5 bases, and the junction held 5 bases outside the gene matches. This CDR3 has 14 amino acids.

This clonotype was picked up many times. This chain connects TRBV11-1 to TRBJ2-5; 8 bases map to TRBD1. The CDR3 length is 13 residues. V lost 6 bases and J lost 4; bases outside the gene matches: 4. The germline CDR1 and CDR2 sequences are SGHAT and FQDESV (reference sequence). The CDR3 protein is CASRGQGRETQYF. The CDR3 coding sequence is TGTGCCAGCAGAGGACAGGGTCGAGAGACCCAGTACTTC.

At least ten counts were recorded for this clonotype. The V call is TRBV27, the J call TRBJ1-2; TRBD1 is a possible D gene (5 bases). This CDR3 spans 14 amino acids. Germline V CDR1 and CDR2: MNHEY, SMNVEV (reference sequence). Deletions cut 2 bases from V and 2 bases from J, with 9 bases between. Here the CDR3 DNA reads TGTGCCAGCAGTTTAAACAGGAAAAACTATGGCTACACCTTC. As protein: CASSLNRKNYGYTF.

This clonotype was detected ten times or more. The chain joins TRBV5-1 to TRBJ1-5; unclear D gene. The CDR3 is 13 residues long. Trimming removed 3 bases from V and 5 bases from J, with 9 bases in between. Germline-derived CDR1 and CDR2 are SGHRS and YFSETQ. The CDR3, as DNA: TGCGCCAGCAGCTCTGACGTGGATCAGCCCCAGCATTTT. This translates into CASSSDVDQPQHF. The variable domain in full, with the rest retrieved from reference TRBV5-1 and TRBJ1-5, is KAGVTQTPRYLIKTRGQQVTLSCSPISGHRSVSWYQQTPGQGLQFLFEYFSETQRNKGNFPGRFSGRQFSNSRSEMNVSTLELGDSALYLCASSSDVDQPQHFGDGTRLSIL.

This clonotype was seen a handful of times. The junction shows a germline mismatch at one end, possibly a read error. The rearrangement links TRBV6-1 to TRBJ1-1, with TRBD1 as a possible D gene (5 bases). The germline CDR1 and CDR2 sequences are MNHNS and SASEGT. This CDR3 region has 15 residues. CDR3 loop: CASSPLRGVNTEACF. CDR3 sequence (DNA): TGTGCCAGCAGCCCGCTTAGGGGTGTGAACACTGAAGCTTGCTTT.

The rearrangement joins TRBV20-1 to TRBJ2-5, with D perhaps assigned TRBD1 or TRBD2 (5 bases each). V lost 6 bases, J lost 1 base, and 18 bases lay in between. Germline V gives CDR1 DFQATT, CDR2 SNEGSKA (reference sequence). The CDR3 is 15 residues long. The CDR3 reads CSARDGLGPQETQYF. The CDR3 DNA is TGCAGTGCCCGGGACGGCCTTGGCCCCCAAGAGACCCAGTACTTC.